This is a list of T cell receptor beta chains from one sample in a study of T-cell memory formation after mild COVID-19. TCRdb called the 5' RACE reads again in MiXCR, with one record for every CDR3 protein. The table has about 210,000 distinct CDR3 sequences, about 10% seen once. Material for sequencing was PBMCs or a T cell subset sorted from them (not recorded which). These receptors originate from a man younger than 35 who had mild COVID-19 (a few samples of this study predate the infection). Cell type and time point are not known. CDR3s include the opening cysteine and the closing phenylalanine or tryptophan. Each record gives: J gene, clone size, V gene, D gene, CDR3 protein, CDR3 DNA. D genes are given only for firm matches. Size tells how often a clone was seen (once, few, many) or the class of an expanded clone, and some rows leave it out.

TRBJ1-5 | few | TRBV10-3 | - | CAISQQGRSNQPQHF | TGTGCCATCAGCCAACAGGGCCGTAGCAATCAGCCCCAGCATTTT
TRBJ1-5 | many | TRBV7-2 | - | CASSLGRDQPQHF | TGTGCCAGCAGCTTAGGTAGGGATCAGCCCCAGCATTTT
TRBJ2-7 | - | TRBV20-1 | TRBD1 | CSGRQGIRYEQYF | TGCAGTGGCAGACAGGGAATTCGCTACGAGCAGTACTTC
TRBJ1-6 | many | TRBV12-3/TRBV12-4 | TRBD1 | CASSLLLGTVASPLHF | TGTGCCAGCAGTTTACTCCTGGGGACAGTAGCTTCACCCCTCCACTTT
TRBJ2-5 | - | TRBV5-5 | TRBD1 | CASSLVQGWETQYF | TGTGCCAGCAGCTTGGTACAGGGGTGGGAGACCCAGTACTTC
TRBJ1-3 | - | TRBV4-3 | - | CASSQDGDGGNTIYF | TGCGCCAGCAGCCAAGATGGGGACGGTGGAAACACCATATATTTT
TRBJ1-1 | few | TRBV11-2 | - | CASSFGGAGTEAFF | TGTGCCAGCAGCTTCGGGGGGGCGGGCACTGAAGCTTTCTTT
TRBJ2-5 | few | TRBV7-2 | - | CASSQTRRETQYF | TGTGCCAGCAGCCAGACGCGCCGGGAGACCCAGTACTTC
TRBJ1-5 | - | TRBV20-1 | - | CSARGSANQPQHF | TGCAGTGCTAGGGGGTCAGCCAATCAGCCCCAGCATTTT
TRBJ2-7 | many | TRBV12-3/TRBV12-4 | TRBD1 | CASSLWGQGPTYEQYF | TGTGCCAGCAGTTTGTGGGGACAGGGACCTACCTACGAGCAGTACTTC
TRBJ2-2 | many | TRBV7-8 | - | CASSFPVTNTGELFF | TGTGCCAGCAGCTTTCCTGTTACGAACACCGGGGAGCTGTTTTTT
TRBJ2-1 | many | TRBV29-1 | TRBD2 | CSVSSGGPLGQFF | TGCAGCGTGTCTAGCGGGGGGCCCTTAGGGCAGTTCTTC
TRBJ2-5 | few | TRBV5-6 | - | CASRAGPHETQYF | TGTGCCAGCAGGGCGGGACCTCACGAGACCCAGTACTTC
TRBJ2-3 | few | TRBV5-1 | - | CASSLAPAGDTQYF | TGCGCCAGCAGCTTGGCCCCAGCTGGTGATACGCAGTATTTT
TRBJ1-5 | - | TRBV12-3/TRBV12-4 | - | CASSGTGQPQHF | TGTGCCAGCAGTGGAACGGGTCAGCCCCAGCATTTT
TRBJ1-1 | few | TRBV20-1 | TRBD1 | CSVSQGANTEAFF | TGCAGTGTTTCACAGGGGGCCAACACTGAAGCTTTCTTT
TRBJ1-1 | - | TRBV4-1 | - | CASSQVPNTEAFF | TGCGCCAGCAGCCAAGTGCCGAACACTGAAGCTTTCTTT
TRBJ1-5 | few | TRBV27 | - | CASSPRDIRGPQHF | TGTGCCAGCAGTCCCCGGGACATCCGGGGTCCCCAGCATTTT
TRBJ1-2 | - | TRBV11-2 | - | CASSLEYGDGYTF | TGTGCCAGCAGCTTAGAGTACGGAGATGGCTACACCTTC
TRBJ1-1 | - | TRBV11-2 | - | CASKIGGVNTEAFF | TGTGCCAGCAAGATAGGGGGGGTGAACACTGAAGCTTTCTTT
TRBJ1-1 | - | TRBV7-3 | - | CASSSGSRGRNTEAFF | TGTGCCAGCAGCTCGGGCTCTCGCGGTCGGAACACTGAAGCTTTCTTT
TRBJ2-7 | many | TRBV20-1 | TRBD2 | CSANGLGAYEQYF | TGCAGTGCTAACGGACTAGGGGCCTACGAGCAGTACTTC
TRBJ1-6 | few | TRBV10-3 | TRBD1 | CAISEGQGYNSPLHF | TGTGCCATCAGTGAGGGACAGGGTTATAATTCACCCCTCCACTTT
TRBJ1-1 | many | TRBV29-1 | - | CSTVAGWNTEAFF | TGCAGCACAGTGGCAGGGTGGAACACTGAAGCTTTCTTT
TRBJ2-1 | many | TRBV20-1 | - | CSARDAGTHSYNEQFF | TGCAGTGCTAGAGACGCCGGGACTCACTCCTACAATGAGCAGTTCTTC
TRBJ1-1 | few | TRBV5-1 | - | CASRNLWGQRNTEAFF | TGCGCCAGCCGGAACCTCTGGGGGCAACGGAACACTGAAGCTTTCTTT
TRBJ2-3 | few | TRBV5-1 | TRBD2 | CASSLAGSVSGGTDTQYF | TGCGCCAGCAGCTTGGCCGGATCAGTCAGCGGGGGGACAGATACGCAGTATTTT